The rows below give T cell receptor beta chains drawn from one sample of a study of OX40 agonist ivuxolimab in advanced cancers. Measured with immunoSEQ multiplex PCR; TCRdb has only the in-frame clones, and not every one. Counted here are tens of thousands of clones, around 90% occurring once; the ten biggest clones make up roughly 5%. Source: CD4+ or CD8+ T cells sorted from blood, taken in a trial of the OX40 agonist ivuxolimab. The source is an adult with an advanced solid tumor such as melanoma, head and neck, liver or kidney cancer. The CDR3 runs from the conserved cysteine through the conserved F or W. Each record gives: V gene, J gene, clone size, D gene, CDR3 DNA, CDR3 protein. A D gene is named only where the DNA matches it firmly. Not all rows give a size; the values are once, few, many and, for expanded clones, a class.

>TRBV4-2|TRBJ2-5|once|TRBD1
TGTGCCAGCAGCCGGCAACAGGGGGCGGAGGGACAAGAGACCCAGTACTTC
CASSRQQGAEGQETQYF
>TRBV4-2|TRBJ2-3|.|TRBD2
TGTGCCAGCAGCCAAGTAGAGGCGGGAGTGGCAGATACGCAGTATTTT
CASSQVEAGVADTQYF
>TRBV9|TRBJ2-3|.|.
TGTGCCAGCAGCGTAGCGGGGCGCACAGATACGCAGTATTTT
CASSVAGRTDTQYF
>TRBV7-9|TRBJ2-3|.|.
TGTGCCAGCAGCATCCGGGATACGCAGTATTTT
CASSIRDTQYF
>TRBV19|TRBJ1-1|.|.
TGTGCCAGTAGTATAGGCGGTGCGGGAGGCACTGAAGCTTTCTTT
CASSIGGAGGTEAFF
>TRBV5-1|TRBJ2-5|.|.
TGCGCCAGCAGCTTGGTTTCCCAGGCGGAGACCCAGTACTTC
CASSLVSQAETQYF
>TRBV7-9|TRBJ1-1|.|.
TGTGCCAGCAGCTTGGGCAAGAACACTGAAGCTTTCTTT
CASSLGKNTEAFF
>TRBV7-8|TRBJ2-3|.|TRBD2
TGTGCCAGCAGCCCTACTAGCGGGAGGAATACGCAGTATTTT
CASSPTSGRNTQYF
>TRBV21-1|TRBJ2-7|once|.
TGTGCCAGCAGCAAAAGGTGGGACTACGAGCAGTACTTC
CASSKRWDYEQYF
>TRBV9|TRBJ2-1|.|TRBD1
TGTGCCAGCAGCGGAACAGGGGGCTCCTACAATGAGCAGTTCTTC
CASSGTGGSYNEQFF
>TRBV28|TRBJ2-7|.|TRBD1
TGTGCCAGCAGCCCCGAAGGGACAGGGGGTTCCTACGAGCAGTACTTC
CASSPEGTGGSYEQYF
>TRBV19|TRBJ2-2|.|.
TGTGCCAGTACGGACGGGAACACCGGGGAGCTGTTTTTT
CASTDGNTGELFF
>TRBV11-3|TRBJ2-7|.|.
TGTGCCAGCAGCTACGGCGGTGACTCCTACGAGCAGTACTTC
CASSYGGDSYEQYF
>TRBV28|TRBJ1-2|.|.
TGTGCCAGCAGTTTAAATGGGGCAGGGGCGAACTATGGCTACACCTTC
CASSLNGAGANYGYTF
>TRBV5-4|TRBJ2-1|.|TRBD2
TGTGCCAGCAGTGCGGGACTAGCGGGACGTGAGTCCCACAATGAGCAGTTCTTC
CASSAGLAGRESHNEQFF
>TRBV21-1|TRBJ1-2|.|.
TGTGCCAGCAGCAAAGTTAGGGGAAGTGGCTACACCTTC
CASSKVRGSGYTF
>TRBV5-8|TRBJ1-6|.|.
TGTGCCAGCAGCTTGGAATCAGGGCAGGCGATATTCGCTTCACCCCTCCACTTT
CASSLESGQAIFASPLHF
>TRBV7-2|TRBJ2-7|.|TRBD2
TGTGCCAGCAGCCGGGGTAGCGGGCTTACCTACGAGCAGTACTTC
CASSRGSGLTYEQYF
>TRBV5-1|TRBJ2-1|once|TRBD2
TGCGCCAGCAGCCATCCTAGCGGAGCTTACAATGAGCAGTTCTTC
CASSHPSGAYNEQFF
>TRBV7-2|TRBJ2-3|.|.
TGTGCCAGCAGCCTCGAAAGTATTGTCACAGATACGCAGTATTTT
CASSLESIVTDTQYF
>TRBV9|TRBJ1-2|.|.
.
CASVYFCASELVYSRKIYGYTF
>TRBV10-3|TRBJ2-2|.|.
TGTGCCTCTGGGGGGCCTAACACCGGGGAGCTGTTTTTT
CASGGPNTGELFF
>TRBV28|TRBJ1-2|once|.
TGTGCCAGCAGTTTGGTAGACCGGAGGGACTATGGCTACACCTTC
CASSLVDRRDYGYTF